The T cell receptor (beta chain) under discussion was sequenced for a study of read filtering for tumor transcriptome and immune sequencing. The ends were cut back, 1 base at V and 3 bases at J, with 3 bases in the middle. Germline assignment: CDR1 SGHAT and CDR2 FQNNGV. The CDR3 is 13 amino acids. General study findings and limits: IR-seq captured clonotypes deeper and more reliably than RNA-seq.

The library was built from roughly 400 ng RNA with molecular barcoded adaptors for alpha/delta and beta/gamma chains. TCRdb reprocessed the reads via MiXCR and lists one record per CDR3 protein. The sample lists some 19,000 distinct CDR3 sequences, around 20% occurring once. Note on this clonotype: Its antigen is undetermined.

The TCR sequence derives from a donor at least 40 years old with multiple myeloma. The sequenced sample was a population of CD138-negative cells sorted from bone marrow. V usage is TRBV11-2 and J usage is TRBJ2-2; D is unclear. The CDR3 here is CASSLAYTGELFF. The CDR3, as DNA: TGTGCCAGCAGCTTAGCGTACACCGGGGAGCTGTTTTTT.